A single sample is the source of the 9 T cell receptor beta chains below, sequenced in a study of T cells after yellow fever vaccination. TCRdb recomputed calls from the 5' RACE reads with MiXCR, one row per CDR3 protein. This sample has around 140,000 distinct CDR3 sequences; over 7% occur once, and the top ten carry approximately 0.67%. Sequenced here: CD4+ T cells sorted from PBMCs, sampled 5 days after the yellow fever booster vaccination. The receptors come from a man under 40 who received the YFV17D yellow fever vaccine.

This clonotype has at least ten counts. V is TRBV7-2 and J is TRBJ2-2; D might be TRBD1 (6 bases). V gave up 6 bases and J gave up 3 bases, with 11 bases separating them. The germline CDR1 and CDR2 sequences are SGHTA and FQGNSA. The CDR3 is 14 amino acids. DNA for the CDR3: TGTGCCAGCAGAGAACAGGGTTACACCGGGGAGCTGTTTTTT. Protein: CASREQGYTGELFF.

This clonotype was recorded many times. The gene calls are TRBV3-1 and TRBJ1-6, with D perhaps matching TRBD1 (6 bases). The ends were cut back, 8 bases at V and 7 bases at J, with 12 bases in the middle. The CDR3 is 13 residues long. From germline, CDR1 is LGHDT and CDR2 YNNKEL (reference sequence). CDR3: CASHEQGNSPLHF. For the CDR3, the DNA is TGTGCCAGCCATGAACAGGGAAATTCACCCCTCCACTTT.

The table lists this clonotype with many counts. This rearrangement joins TRBV6-5 to TRBJ2-5; D is undetermined. Trimming took 0 bases from V and 5 from J, leaving 7 bases between them. Germline lookup yields CDR1 MNHEY and CDR2 SVGAGI. The CDR3 consists of 13 residues. CDR3 in amino acids: CASSYSPRETQYF. CDR3 in DNA: TGTGCCAGCAGTTACTCACCACGGGAGACCCAGTACTTC.

The chain has TRBV20-1 and TRBJ2-4; tentatively, D is TRBD2 (6 bases). This CDR3 comprises 16 residues. V was pared by 4 bases and J by 7 bases, with 23 bases between. The germline gives CDR1 DFQATT, CDR2 SNEGSKA (reference sequence). CDR3 sequence reads: CSAISVGGSDSNIQYF. The CDR3 DNA is TGCAGTGCTATATCCGTGGGAGGATCTGACTCGAACATTCAGTACTTC.

This clonotype was seen ten or more times. The V call is TRBV12-3 or TRBV12-4, the J call TRBJ2-7; 8 bases map to TRBD2. J gave up 7 bases and V 2 bases, and 7 bases lay outside the gene matches. This CDR3 contains 14 residues. CDR3 in amino acids: CASSLRAGALEQYF. The DNA of the CDR3 is TGTGCCAGCAGTTTACGAGCGGGAGCCTTGGAGCAGTACTTC.

In this sample, this clonotype turned up many times. The V call is TRBV21-1, the J call TRBJ1-1; the table gives TRBD1 as D, unverified against the DNA. TRBV21-1 counts as a pseudogene. This CDR3 has 14 amino acids. This CDR3 is CASSVLMGQHEAFF. The CDR3 nucleotides read TGTGCCAGCAGCGTTCTAATGGGACAGCATGAAGCTTTCTTT.

There are many counts of this clonotype. This rearrangement joins TRBV20-1 to TRBJ1-5, with D possibly matching TRBD1 (5 bases). The germline CDR1 and CDR2 sequences are DFQATT and SNEGSKA (reference sequence). CDR3 length: 13 residues. V was pared by 0 bases and J by 7 bases, with 10 bases between. DNA of the CDR3: TGCAGTGCTAGAGATCTAGGGGAACAGCCCCAGCATTTT. It translates to CSARDLGEQPQHF.

J is TRBJ2-7 and V is TRBV5-4; 8 positions agree with TRBD1. There are 15 residues in the CDR3. Germline-derived CDR1 and CDR2 are SGHNT and YYREEE (reference sequence). The ends lost 3 bases at V and 5 bases at J; junction bases unmatched: 10. The CDR3 is CASSSPYDRGDEQYF. The CDR3 DNA is TGTGCCAGCAGCTCCCCGTACGACAGGGGCGACGAGCAGTACTTC. The full variable domain, in which reference TRBV5-4 and TRBJ2-7 provide the parts outside the CDR3, is ETGVTQSPTHLIKTRGQQVTLRCSSQSGHNTVSWYQQALGQGPQFIFQYYREEENGRGNFPPRFSGLQFPNYSSELNVNALELDDSALYLCASSSPYDRGDEQYFGPGTRLTVT.

This clonotype was recorded at least ten times. This sequence joins TRBV20-1 and TRBJ2-5, with D maybe TRBD2 (5 bases). Germline V gene lookup returns CDR1 DFQATT and CDR2 SNEGSKA (reference sequence). Trimming stripped 0 bases from V and 5 bases from J, with 10 bases between. This CDR3 spans 13 amino acids. The CDR3: CSARDGVAETQYF. DNA for the CDR3: TGCAGTGCTAGAGATGGGGTAGCGGAGACCCAGTACTTC.